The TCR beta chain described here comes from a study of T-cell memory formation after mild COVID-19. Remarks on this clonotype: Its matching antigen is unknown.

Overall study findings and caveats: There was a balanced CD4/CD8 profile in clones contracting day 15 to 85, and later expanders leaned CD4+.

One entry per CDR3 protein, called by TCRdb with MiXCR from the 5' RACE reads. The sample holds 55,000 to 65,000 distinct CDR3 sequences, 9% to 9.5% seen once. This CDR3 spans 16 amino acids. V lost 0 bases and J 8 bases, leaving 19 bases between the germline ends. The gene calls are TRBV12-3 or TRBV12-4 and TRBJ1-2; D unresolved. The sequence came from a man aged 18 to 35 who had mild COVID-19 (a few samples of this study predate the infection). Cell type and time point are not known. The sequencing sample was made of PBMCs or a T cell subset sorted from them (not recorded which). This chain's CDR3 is CASSLALLQLYGGYTF. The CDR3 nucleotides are TGTGCCAGCAGTTTAGCTTTATTACAACTATATGGAGGCTACACCTTC.